These 8 T cell receptor beta chains were all obtained from the same sample, sequenced in a study of radiation and T cells in renal cell carcinoma. Time point in this sample: blood 4 weeks post-SBRT, at nephrectomy. As for treatment: 15 Gy SBRT to primary tumor, nephrectomy 4 weeks later. Profiling relied on immunoSEQ multiplex PCR, and the TCRdb table lists in-frame clones only, not all of them. The table shows 120,000 to 150,000 clones, with approximately 86% occurring only once. This sample comprised blood, obtained from a patient whose treatment included radiotherapy and nephrectomy. The origin of the receptors is a woman between 45 and 60 years old with renal cell carcinoma.

V and J are TRBV25-1 and TRBJ1-6, with 9 positions matching TRBD1. Trimming removed 6 bases from V and 7 bases from J; junction bases left unmatched: 4. CDR3 size: 14 residues. In germline, CDR1 is MGHDK, CDR2 SYGVNS. CDR3: CASRGTGWNSPLHF. The CDR3 DNA sequence: TGTGCCAGCAGGGGGACAGGGTGGAATTCACCCCTCCACTTT. The variable domain in full, completed from reference TRBV25-1 and TRBJ1-6, reads EADIYQTPRYLVIGTGKKITLECSQTMGHDKMYWYQQDPGMELHLIHYSYGVNSTEKGDLSSESTVSRIRTEHFPLTLESARPSHTSQYLCASRGTGWNSPLHFGNGTRLTVT.

This sequence joins TRBV6-5 and TRBJ1-2, with a tentative D call TRBD1 (6 bases). Germline CDR1 and CDR2: MNHEY and SVGAGI. Trimming shortened V by 7 bases and J by 4 bases, and 13 bases separated the two germline ends. The CDR3 has 13 residues. The CDR3 sequence is CASTRTGSYGYTF. CDR3 in DNA: TGTGCCAGCACCAGAACAGGGAGCTATGGCTACACCTTC.

This clone was seen just once. V gene TRBV7-8 combines with J gene TRBJ1-6; 10 bases map to TRBD1. Per germline, CDR1 SGHVS and CDR2 FQNEAQ. The CDR3 covers 14 residues. V was pared by 7 bases and J by 10 bases, with 7 bases of the junction left unmatched. CDR3 in amino acids: CASNTGTGVSPLHF. CDR3 coding DNA: TGTGCCAGCAACACCGGGACAGGGGTCTCACCCCTCCACTTT.

The rearrangement links TRBV6-5 to TRBJ2-7; 7 positions agree with TRBD1. The germline CDR1 and CDR2 sequences are MNHEY and SVGAGI. Unmatched junction bases numbered 5, after V lost 3 bases and J lost 0 bases. The CDR3 runs 15 residues. As DNA, the CDR3 is TGTGCCAGCAGTTATCTGGACAGGACCTCCTACGAGCAGTACTTC. Protein product: CASSYLDRTSYEQYF.

This clone was counted a single time. J is TRBJ1-6 and V is TRBV2; weak D call: TRBD1 (5 bases). Per germline, CDR1 SNHLY and CDR2 FYNNEI. The CDR3 runs 15 residues. V was cut by 4 bases and J by 6 bases, with 13 bases left in between. As DNA, the CDR3 is TGTGCCAGCAGTGCGGGGGATGGGCTTAATTCACCCCTCCACTTT. It yields the protein CASSAGDGLNSPLHF.

In DNA, the CDR3 is TGTGCCAGTAGTATAAGATATTCGCGCGATCAGCCCCAGCATTTT. The encoded protein is CASSIRYSRDQPQHF. V usage is TRBV19 and J usage is TRBJ1-5, with D hard to call. With 2 bases removed from V and 5 bases from J, the gap between germline ends came to 13 bases. From germline, CDR1 is LNHDA and CDR2 SQIVND (reference sequence). The CDR3 spans 15 residues.

The J gene is TRBJ2-7, the V gene TRBV7-2; a weak D match, TRBD2 (6 bases). CDR3 size: 15 residues. CDR1 is SGHTA and CDR2 is FQGNSA in the germline V gene. V lost 1 base to trimming and J lost 4 bases, with 14 bases between them. The CDR3 loop is CASSLEEGPGYEQYF. The DNA of the CDR3 is TGTGCCAGCAGCTTAGAGGAGGGGCCGGGTTACGAGCAGTACTTC.

The rearrangement links TRBV28 to TRBJ1-5; D unresolved. Trimming removed 7 bases from V and 5 bases from J, with 21 bases in between. This CDR3 is built from 16 residues. Germline CDR1 and CDR2: MDHEN and SYDVKM. The CDR3 DNA reads TGTGCCAGCACCCAATTGAGGGCAGAAGAATATCAGCCCCAGCATTTT. It specifies CASTQLRAEEYQPQHF.